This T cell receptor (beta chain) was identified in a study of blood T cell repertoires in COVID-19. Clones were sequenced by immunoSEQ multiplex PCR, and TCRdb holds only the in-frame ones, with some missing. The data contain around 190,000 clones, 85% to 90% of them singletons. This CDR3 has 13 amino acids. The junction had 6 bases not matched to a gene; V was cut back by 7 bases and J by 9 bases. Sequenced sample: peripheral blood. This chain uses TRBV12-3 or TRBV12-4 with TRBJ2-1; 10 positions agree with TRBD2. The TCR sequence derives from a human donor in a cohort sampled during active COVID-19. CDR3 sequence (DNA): TGTGCCAGCACCCGGACTAGCGGCGGTGAGCAGTTCTTC. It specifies CASTRTSGGEQFF.